What follows describes a single TCR beta chain. This sample was included in a study of cytotoxic CD8 clonotypes in ibrutinib-treated CLL. CDR1 and CDR2 (germline): LNHDA, SQIVND (reference sequence). V lost 7 bases to trimming and J lost 5 bases, with 11 bases between them. This CDR3 has 13 residues. Depths of 1 in 200,000 to 1 in 1 million T cells were the sequencing target. Method: immunoSEQ multiplex PCR; TCRdb's copy keeps in-frame clones and lacks some. The repertoire holds more than 75,000 clones, with roughly three quarters as singletons. The J gene is TRBJ1-4, the V gene TRBV19, with D uncertain. Source: PBMCs, taken after 24 months of ibrutinib treatment. This receptor was obtained from a human donor with chronic lymphocytic leukemia. This chain's CDR3 is CASNKLTNEKLFF. The CDR3 DNA reads as TGTGCCAGTAATAAGTTGACGAATGAAAAACTGTTTTTT. The whole variable domain, remainder taken from reference TRBV19 and TRBJ1-4, is DGGITQSPKYLFRKEGQNVTLSCEQNLNHDAMYWYRQDPGQGLRLIYYSQIVNDFQKGDIAEGYSVSREKKESFPLTVTSAQKNPTAFYLCASNKLTNEKLFFGSGTQLSVL.